This is a list of T cell receptor beta chains from one sample in a study of cytomegalovirus exposure and HLA in healthy donors. Using immunoSEQ multiplex PCR, the repertoire was profiled, and TCRdb retains in-frame clones only, with some absent. The repertoire holds 150,000 to 200,000 clones, with 79% as singletons. Sequencing was performed on PBMCs. The receptor source for this set is a woman between 40 and 50 years old in good health and CMV-seronegative. Both conserved end residues are part of each CDR3. Each record gives: D gene, J gene, clone size, V gene, CDR3 DNA, CDR3 protein. A D gene is named only where the DNA matches it firmly. Only part of the rows carry a size: once, few, many, or a class if the clone is expanded.

. TRBJ2-3 few TRBV30 TGTGCCTGGGGTCGGAGGGGCACAGATACGCAGTATTTT CAWGRRGTDTQYF
. TRBJ1-2 . TRBV6-5 TGTGCCAGCAGGGCAGGGCTAACTACTAACTATGGCTACACCTTC CASRAGLTTNYGYTF
. TRBJ1-1 . TRBV27 TGTGCCAGCAGGCCGGGACAAATGAACACTGAAGCTTTCTTT CASRPGQMNTEAFF
. TRBJ2-7 . TRBV30 TGTGCCTGGGGCTCGGGGGTGGGCTACGAGCAGTACTTC CAWGSGVGYEQYF
. TRBJ2-2 . TRBV2 TGTGCCAGCAAAAGTGGCGTGAGGGGGGAGCTGTTTTTT CASKSGVRGELFF
TRBD1 TRBJ1-2 . TRBV6-5 TGTGCCAGCAGTCCCGGGACAGGCGTCTCCTATGGCTACACCTTC CASSPGTGVSYGYTF
. TRBJ1-1 few TRBV5-5 TGTGCCAGCAGCTGGACTGGACGGAAGAACACTGAAGCTTTCTTT CASSWTGRKNTEAFF
. TRBJ1-5 . TRBV28 TGTGCCAGCAGCTCGGCCCTGAGGGGCAATCAGCCCCAGCATTTT CASSSALRGNQPQHF
. TRBJ1-2 . TRBV6-5 TGTGCCAGCCGTAGGGGGGGGACTGGCTATGGCTACACCTTC CASRRGGTGYGYTF
TRBD2 TRBJ2-3 once TRBV7-3 TGTGCCAGCAGCAAACTTAGCGGGAGCGGGGGCACAGATACGCAGTATTTT CASSKLSGSGGTDTQYF
. TRBJ2-1 . TRBV29-1 TGCAGCGGGGGGGTTAGCTCCTACAATGAGCAGTTCTTC CSGGVSSYNEQFF
. TRBJ1-2 once TRBV28 TGTGCCAGCAGCAGCTATGGCTACACCTTC CASSSYGYTF
TRBD2 TRBJ2-7 few TRBV18 TGTGCCAGCTCTAGCGGGAGGTCATCTGGGGAGCAGTACTTC CASSSGRSSGEQYF
. TRBJ2-1 . TRBV10-3 TGTGCCATCAGTCCAGGGCCCCAGCGCGACAATGAGCAGTTCTTC CAISPGPQRDNEQFF
TRBD1 TRBJ1-1 . TRBV5-1 TGCGCCAGCAGCCTGGGACAGTCGAACACTGAAGCTTTCTTT CASSLGQSNTEAFF
. TRBJ1-1 . TRBV27 TGTGCCAGCAGTTTATTCTCGGAGCACACTGAAGCTTTCTTT CASSLFSEHTEAFF
. TRBJ2-5 once TRBV14 TGTGCCAGCAGCCGCGGCCGACGAGGGACCCAGTACTTC CASSRGRRGTQYF
TRBD2 TRBJ2-3 . TRBV4-1 TGCGCCAGCAGCCATCTAGCGGGGGGGGGAGATACGCAGTATTTT CASSHLAGGGDTQYF
. TRBJ1-1 . TRBV18 TGTGCCAGCTCACCAAGCGGGGGCTCGAACACTGAAGCTTTCTTT CASSPSGGSNTEAFF
TRBD2 TRBJ2-1 . TRBV7-2 TGTGCCAGCAGCTTAGCATTAGCGGGCTACAATGAGCAGTTCTTC CASSLALAGYNEQFF
. TRBJ2-1 . TRBV1 TGCACCAGCAGCCAGGGGACTAGCTTCAATGAGCAGTTCTTC CTSSQGTSFNEQFF
. TRBJ1-1 . TRBV5-6 TGTGCCAGCAGCTCTTTCCCCGGGGGGAACACTGAAGCTTTCTTT CASSSFPGGNTEAFF
. TRBJ2-3 . TRBV28 TGTGCCAGCAGTTTTGGGGGGCAGGGGGCAGATACGCAGTATTTT CASSFGGQGADTQYF
TRBD1 TRBJ2-2 . TRBV2 TGTGCCAGCAGCTTAAAGGACAGGGGGAACACCGGGGAGCTGTTTTTT CASSLKDRGNTGELFF
. TRBJ1-4 . TRBV27 TGTGCCAGCAGTTTGCAGGGTAGGGGTGAAAAACTGTTTTTT CASSLQGRGEKLFF
. TRBJ1-2 . TRBV5-6 TGTGCCAGCAGCTTGACAGGTCGGAGCTATGGCTACACCTTC CASSLTGRSYGYTF
TRBD2 TRBJ2-1 . TRBV7-2 TGTGCCAGCAGCTTAGTGAGCGGGAGAGGGGGTTTGAATGAGCAGTTCTTC CASSLVSGRGGLNEQFF
. TRBJ1-3 . TRBV5-6 TGTGCCAGCAGCTTTACAGGGCCTTCCGGAAACACCATATATTTT CASSFTGPSGNTIYF
. TRBJ1-1 . TRBV14 TGTGCCAGCAGCCCCGGACTCTTCATGAACACTGAAGCTTTCTTT CASSPGLFMNTEAFF
. TRBJ2-7 . TRBV6-5 TGTGCCAGCAGTTACTCTGAGGCAGGGGGAGGTTCCGAGCAGTACTTC CASSYSEAGGGSEQYF
. TRBJ2-1 . TRBV29-1 TGCAGCGGATCATTGGCAGCCTACAATGAGCAGTTCTTC CSGSLAAYNEQFF
. TRBJ2-7 . TRBV4-1 TGCGCCAGCAGCCAAGGGGCAGGACAGCTCTACGAGCAGTACTTC CASSQGAGQLYEQYF
. TRBJ1-2 . TRBV19 TGTGCCAGTAGTATAGATCGGGAAATTAACTATGGCTACACCTTC CASSIDREINYGYTF
TRBD1 TRBJ1-1 once TRBV9 TGTGCCAGCAGCTTCCTCGCCCGACAGGGGACTGAAGCTTTCTTT CASSFLARQGTEAFF
. TRBJ1-6 . TRBV19 TGTGCCAGTAGCTCGACAGGCCCTTCCCTCCACTTT CASSSTGPSLHF
. TRBJ1-5 . TRBV9 TGTGCCAGCAGCGTAGGGCAGGGCGGCCAGCCCCAGCATTTT CASSVGQGGQPQHF
. TRBJ1-1 once TRBV7-2 TGTGCCAGCAGCTTAGGTTTGGGGAGGGCAGACGATGAAGCTTTCTTT CASSLGLGRADDEAFF
TRBD1 TRBJ2-3 . TRBV5-8 TGTGCCAGCAGCTTGCGGCAGCGGACAGGGTTTCCGGATACGCAGTATTTT CASSLRQRTGFPDTQYF
. TRBJ2-3 . TRBV7-6 TGTGCCAGCAGCTTAGCAGGGACCGGCGGGGTAGATACGCAGTATTTT CASSLAGTGGVDTQYF
. TRBJ1-4 few TRBV28 TGTGCCAGCAGTTCTACCGATCGGGAAAAACTGTTTTTT CASSSTDREKLFF
. TRBJ1-1 . TRBV5-1 TGCGCCAGCAGCGTCCGGGACACCGAAGCTTTCTTT CASSVRDTEAFF
TRBD2 TRBJ2-1 . TRBV4-3 TGCGCCAGCAGCAGCGGGACTACAATTGAGCAGTTCTTC CASSSGTTIEQFF
TRBD1 TRBJ2-3 once TRBV9 TGTGCCAGCAGCACCCGGACAGGGCCTACAGATACGCAGTATTTT CASSTRTGPTDTQYF
TRBD1 TRBJ2-3 . TRBV7-2 TGTGCCAGCAGCTTAAGGACAGGGAAGACAGATACGCAGTATTTT CASSLRTGKTDTQYF
TRBD1 TRBJ1-6 . TRBV5-6 TGTGCCAGCAGCTTCGACGGACAGGGATTTTCTCCCCTCCACTTT CASSFDGQGFSPLHF
TRBD1 TRBJ2-2 . TRBV14 TGTGCCAGCAGCCAGCTAAGGGGGCGGCAACGGGGCACCGGGGAGCTGTTTTTT CASSQLRGRQRGTGELFF
TRBD1 TRBJ1-6 . TRBV4-1 TGCGCCAGCAGCCAGGACAGGGGTCGGAGCTCCTATAATTCACCCCTCCACTTT CASSQDRGRSSYNSPLHF
TRBD1 TRBJ2-7 . TRBV27 TGTGCCAGCAGTTTATCTTACAGGGGCGAGCAGTACTTC CASSLSYRGEQYF
. TRBJ2-2 . TRBV28 TGTGCCAGCAGTTTATCTGGCGGGTACACCGGGGAGCTGTTTTTT CASSLSGGYTGELFF
. TRBJ1-3 . TRBV11-3 TGTGCCAGCAGAGAGGCAGGGGCCGGAAACACCATATATTTT CASREAGAGNTIYF
. TRBJ2-7 few TRBV6-6 TGTGCCAGCAGGAGGATAGGCTACGAGCAGTACTTC CASRRIGYEQYF